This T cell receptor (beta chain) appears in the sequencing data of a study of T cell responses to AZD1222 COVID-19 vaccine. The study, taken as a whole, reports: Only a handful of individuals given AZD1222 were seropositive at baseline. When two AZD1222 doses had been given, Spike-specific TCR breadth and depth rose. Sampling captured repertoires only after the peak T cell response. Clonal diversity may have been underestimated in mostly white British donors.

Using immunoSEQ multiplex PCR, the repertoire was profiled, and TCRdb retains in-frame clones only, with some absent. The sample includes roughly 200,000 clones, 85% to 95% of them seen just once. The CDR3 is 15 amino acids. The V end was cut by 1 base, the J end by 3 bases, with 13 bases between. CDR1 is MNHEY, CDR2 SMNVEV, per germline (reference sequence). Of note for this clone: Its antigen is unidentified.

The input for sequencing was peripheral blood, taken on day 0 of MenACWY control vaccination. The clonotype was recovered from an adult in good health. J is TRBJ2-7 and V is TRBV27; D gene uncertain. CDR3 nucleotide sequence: TGTGCCAGCAGTTTATGGCCGGCCAGAAACTACGAGCAGTACTTC. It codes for CASSLWPARNYEQYF.